The rows below give T cell receptor beta chains drawn from one sample of a study of blood T cell repertoires in COVID-19. Assay used: immunoSEQ multiplex PCR; TCRdb lists only in-frame clones, some missing. The table lists roughly 250,000 clones, roughly 80% of them singletons. Sample: peripheral blood. The receptors shown here come from a woman at least 80 years old with active or convalescent COVID-19. Both conserved end residues are part of each CDR3. The D gene is left open where the match is weak. A row's size may be missing; if present it is once, few, many or a size class.

D: TRBD1
size: NA
length: 17
V: TRBV11-2
J: TRBJ2-7
CDR3: CASSASGGTGVVFEQYF
DNA: TGTGCCAGCAGCGCCTCAGGTGGGACAGGGGTTGTATTCGAGCAGTACTTC

D: NA
size: NA
length: 14
V: TRBV7-2
J: TRBJ2-7
CDR3: CASSSRPGSYEQYF
DNA: TGTGCCAGCAGCTCCCGGCCAGGGTCCTACGAGCAGTACTTC

D: TRBD1
size: NA
length: 14
V: TRBV10-2
J: TRBJ2-7
CDR3: CASSPGQGTYEQYF
DNA: TGCGCCAGCAGCCCGGGACAGGGAACCTACGAGCAGTACTTC

D: TRBD1
size: NA
length: 17
V: TRBV19
J: TRBJ2-2
CDR3: CASSVHFGQGNTGELFF
DNA: TGTGCCAGTAGTGTTCACTTCGGACAGGGGAACACCGGGGAGCTGTTTTTT

D: TRBD2
size: NA
length: 16
V: TRBV24-1
J: TRBJ2-1
CDR3: CATSDPGLAGENEQFF
DNA: TGTGCCACCAGTGACCCGGGACTAGCGGGAGAAAATGAGCAGTTCTTC

D: NA
size: few
length: 16
V: TRBV5-1
J: TRBJ2-1
CDR3: CASSLVDFSSYNEQFF
DNA: TGCGCCAGCAGCCTGGTGGACTTTTCCTCCTACAATGAGCAGTTCTTC

D: NA
size: NA
length: 17
V: TRBV7-9
J: TRBJ1-3
CDR3: CASSLSTAIVSGNTIYF
DNA: TGTGCCAGCAGCTTATCTACCGCTATAGTCTCTGGAAACACCATATATTTT

D: TRBD1
size: NA
length: 14
V: TRBV19
J: TRBJ1-3
CDR3: CASSPGQSGNTIYF
DNA: TGTGCCAGTAGTCCGGGACAGTCTGGAAACACCATATATTTT

D: TRBD1
size: NA
length: 14
V: TRBV18
J: TRBJ2-1
CDR3: CASSPGQRTNEQFF
DNA: TGTGCCAGCTCACCGGGACAGAGGACTAATGAGCAGTTCTTC

D: NA
size: NA
length: 17
V: TRBV18
J: TRBJ1-3
CDR3: CASSPEGLHRSGNTIYF
DNA: TGTGCCAGCTCACCGGAGGGCCTCCACCGGTCTGGAAACACCATATATTTT

D: NA
size: NA
length: 15
V: TRBV5-1
J: TRBJ1-4
CDR3: CASSFNGQPNEKLFF
DNA: TGCGCCAGCAGCTTTAATGGACAGCCTAATGAAAAACTGTTTTTT

D: NA
size: NA
length: 12
V: TRBV4-2
J: TRBJ1-2
CDR3: CASSQTQQRYTF
DNA: TGTGCCAGCAGCCAAACGCAACAGCGCTACACCTTC

D: NA
size: NA
length: 12
V: TRBV7-9
J: TRBJ1-5
CDR3: CASSFIDQPQHF
DNA: TGTGCCAGCAGCTTTATTGATCAGCCCCAGCATTTT

D: NA
size: NA
length: 17
V: TRBV5-1
J: TRBJ1-2
CDR3: CASSLIGTAPNWDGYTF
DNA: TGCGCCAGCAGCTTGATTGGGACTGCCCCCAATTGGGATGGCTACACCTTC

D: TRBD1
size: NA
length: 13
V: TRBV5-1
J: TRBJ2-7
CDR3: CASRTGDRYEQYF
DNA: TGCGCCAGCAGGACAGGGGACCGCTACGAGCAGTACTTC

D: TRBD2
size: NA
length: 15
V: TRBV14
J: TRBJ2-7
CDR3: CASSQGLAGGYEQYF
DNA: TGTGCCAGCAGCCAAGGACTAGCGGGGGGCTACGAGCAGTACTTC

D: NA
size: NA
length: 14
V: TRBV29-1
J: TRBJ2-1
CDR3: CSVLRGLLYNEQFF
DNA: TGCAGCGTTTTGAGGGGACTCCTATACAATGAGCAGTTCTTC

D: TRBD1
size: NA
length: 13
V: TRBV19
J: TRBJ1-5
CDR3: CASSLSGGQPQHF
DNA: TGTGCCAGTAGTTTATCAGGGGGGCAGCCCCAGCATTTT

D: NA
size: few
length: 13
V: TRBV2
J: TRBJ2-2
CDR3: CASSQGGTGELFF
DNA: TGTGCCAGCAGCCAGGGGGGAACCGGGGAGCTGTTTTTT

D: NA
size: NA
length: 16
V: TRBV25-1
J: TRBJ2-6
CDR3: CASRETGISGANVLTF
DNA: TGTGCCAGCAGAGAGACAGGAATCTCTGGGGCCAACGTCCTGACTTTC

D: TRBD2
size: NA
length: 18
V: TRBV7-9
J: TRBJ2-2
CDR3: CASSLIWSGRSNTGELFF
DNA: TGTGCCAGCAGCTTAATTTGGAGCGGGAGGTCGAACACCGGGGAGCTGTTTTTT

D: TRBD1
size: NA
length: 14
V: TRBV7-2
J: TRBJ2-7
CDR3: CASSSGQVYYEQYF
DNA: TGTGCCAGCAGCTCCGGACAGGTCTACTACGAGCAGTACTTC

D: TRBD1
size: NA
length: 16
V: TRBV5-1
J: TRBJ2-2
CDR3: CASSLGAGGRAGELFF
DNA: TGCGCCAGCAGCTTGGGGGCAGGGGGCCGGGCCGGGGAGCTGTTTTTT

D: TRBD2
size: once
length: 14
V: TRBV27
J: TRBJ2-1
CDR3: CASSSTSGYNEQFF
DNA: TGTGCCAGCAGTTCGACTAGCGGGTATAATGAGCAGTTCTTC

D: NA
size: once
length: 18
V: TRBV5-1
J: TRBJ1-2
CDR3: CASSLEPRQAMGSYGYTF
DNA: TGCGCCAGCAGCTTGGAACCTAGACAGGCTATGGGTTCCTATGGCTACACCTTC

D: NA
size: NA
length: 13
V: TRBV7-8
J: TRBJ2-7
CDR3: CASSLGPSGEQYF
DNA: TGTGCCAGCAGCTTAGGGCCCTCTGGCGAGCAGTACTTC

D: NA
size: NA
length: 15
V: TRBV2
J: TRBJ2-1
CDR3: CASRMTESSYNEQFF
DNA: TGTGCCAGCAGAATGACAGAGAGCTCCTACAATGAGCAGTTCTTC

D: NA
size: NA
length: 15
V: TRBV5-1
J: TRBJ2-2
CDR3: CASSLGASGTGELFF
DNA: TGCGCCAGCAGCTTGGGGGCGTCAGGCACCGGGGAGCTGTTTTTT